This TCR beta chain was profiled in a study of T cell changes during pregnancy in multiple sclerosis. Produced via immunoSEQ multiplex PCR; TCRdb's table is partial and in-frame only. Of about 20,000 clones listed, 70% to 90% are singletons. Deletions cut 5 bases from V and 5 bases from J, with 12 bases between. CDR1 and CDR2 (germline): SEHNR, FQNEAQ (reference sequence). The CDR3 is 13 amino acids. Sequenced material: CD8+ T cells from peripheral blood mononuclear cells, taken after pregnancy. The TCR sequence derives from a female donor in good health, enrolled as a control in a pregnancy study. V is TRBV7-9 and J is TRBJ2-5; D is undetermined. The CDR3 here is CASSPSGLETQYF. The CDR3 nucleotides read TGTGCCAGCAGCCCGTCCGGGTTGGAGACCCAGTACTTC.